This TCR beta chain came from a study of immune cell composition in non-small cell lung cancer. General study findings and limits: No significant correlation existed between pack-years smoked and tumour clonality. Clones >0.5% enriched in tumour were rarer in adenocarcinoma (around 33%) than squamous (around 75%). Tumour-reactive clones were not shown to match dominant in vivo tumour clones. Squamous lung tumours showed higher top 10 clone scores and clonality than adenocarcinomas.

The CDR3 totals 13 residues. CDR1 SGHTS and CDR2 YDEGEE come from the germline V gene. The V and J ends lost 10 bases and 9 bases, in that order; junction bases with no gene match: 15. This clone was seen a few times. Its target is unknown. TCRdb's table, derived via immunoSEQ multiplex PCR, lists solely in-frame clones and lacks some. This sample yields approximately 8,000 clones, of which approximately 78% are seen a single time; over 9.5% belongs to the top ten. The sample comprised lung tumor tissue. This TCR derives from a human donor with non-small cell lung cancer. The chain has TRBV5-8 and TRBJ1-2, with TRBD1 matching over 7 bases. CDR3 residues: CARTGESSIRYTF. Written as DNA, the CDR3 is TGTGCCCGAACAGGGGAGTCCTCTATACGCTACACCTTC.